The present entry profiles one T cell receptor beta chain with its context. In germline, CDR1 is SGHRS, CDR2 YFSETQ. The CDR3 is 15 residues long. The junction had 9 bases not matched to a gene; V was cut back by 4 bases and J by 7 bases. This sample was included in a study of blood T cell repertoires in COVID-19. About the study: The United States, Italy and Spain were the sources of the acute and convalescent COVID-19 samples. T cells, B-cell-depleted T cells, or PBMCs supplied cDNA or gDNA.

Study processing details: Scientists estimated how many nucleated cells there were by amplifying reference gene primers. This table comes from immunoSEQ multiplex PCR, and its TCRdb copy is limited to in-frame clones, with some not included. V and J calls and clone size are given by that table; D and trimming were obtained from the DNA. The sample has under 75,000 clones, around 79% seen once. Sequences were obtained from peripheral blood. The sequence was collected from a woman aged 45-65 years with active or convalescent COVID-19. The rearrangement joins TRBV5-1 to TRBJ2-7, with 12 nucleotides matching TRBD1. DNA of the CDR3: TGCGCCAGCAGCCCGGGACAGGGGGCGTTCTTGGAGCAGTACTTC. Protein: CASSPGQGAFLEQYF.